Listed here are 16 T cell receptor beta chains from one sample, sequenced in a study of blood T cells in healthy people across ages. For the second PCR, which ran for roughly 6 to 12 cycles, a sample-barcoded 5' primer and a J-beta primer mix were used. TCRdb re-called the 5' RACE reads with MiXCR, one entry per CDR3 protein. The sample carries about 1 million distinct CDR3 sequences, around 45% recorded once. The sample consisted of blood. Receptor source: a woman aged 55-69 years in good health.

CDR3 sequence (DNA): TGTGCCAGCAGTTCAGGGACAGGGGCAGGAGTTACGCAGTATTTT. This translates into CASSSGTGAGVTQYF. The chain joins TRBV27 to TRBJ2-3, with TRBD1 matching over 10 bases. CDR3 size: 15 residues. CDR1 and CDR2 from the germline V gene are MNHEY and SMNVEV (reference sequence). Trimming took 4 bases from V and 8 from J; bases not matched to a gene: 9.

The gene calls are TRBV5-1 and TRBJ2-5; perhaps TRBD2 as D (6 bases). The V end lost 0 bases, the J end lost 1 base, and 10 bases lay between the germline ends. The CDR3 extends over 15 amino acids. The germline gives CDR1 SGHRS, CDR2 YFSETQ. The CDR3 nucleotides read TGCGCCAGCAGCTTGGATGGGGAGGCCCAAGAGACCCAGTACTTC. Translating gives CASSLDGEAQETQYF.

CDR3 in DNA: TGTGCCAGCAGCTTAGAGGGAGGTCCCACAGATACGCAGTATTTT. This sequence encodes CASSLEGGPTDTQYF. The V call is TRBV7-7, the J call TRBJ2-3, with D possibly being TRBD2 (6 bases). The germline V gene encodes CDR1 SSHAT and CDR2 FNYEAQ (reference sequence). The V end lost 1 base, the J end lost 2 bases, and 10 bases lay between the germline ends. The CDR3 has 15 amino acids.

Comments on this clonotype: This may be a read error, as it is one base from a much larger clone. The CDR3 DNA sequence: TGTGCCAGCAGCCGGGGGGATCAGCCCCGGCATTTT. Its protein is CASSRGDQPRHF. The chain has TRBV12-3 or TRBV12-4 and TRBJ1-5; D is possibly TRBD1 (5 bases). The CDR3 is 12 residues long.

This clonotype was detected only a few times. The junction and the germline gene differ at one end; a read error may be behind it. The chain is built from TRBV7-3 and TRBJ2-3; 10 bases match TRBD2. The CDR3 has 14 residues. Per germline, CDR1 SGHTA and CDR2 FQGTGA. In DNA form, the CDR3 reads TGTGCCACCAGCGGGAGGGTAGGTCCAGATACGCAGTATTTT. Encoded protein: CATSGRVGPDTQYF.

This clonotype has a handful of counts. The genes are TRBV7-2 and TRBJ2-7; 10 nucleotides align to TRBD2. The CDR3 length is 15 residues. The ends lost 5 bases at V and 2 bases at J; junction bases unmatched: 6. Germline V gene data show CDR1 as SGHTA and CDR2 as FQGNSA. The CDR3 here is CASSPQGTSAYEQYF. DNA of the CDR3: TGTGCCAGCAGCCCACAGGGGACTAGCGCCTACGAGCAGTACTTC.

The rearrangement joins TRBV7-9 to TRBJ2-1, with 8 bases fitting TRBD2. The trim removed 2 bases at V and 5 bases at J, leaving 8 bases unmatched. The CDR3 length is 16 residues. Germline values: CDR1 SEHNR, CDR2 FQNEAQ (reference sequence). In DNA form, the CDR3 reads TGTGCCAGCAGCTTATCGAGCGGGGGAACTGACAATGAGCAGTTCTTC. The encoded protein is CASSLSSGGTDNEQFF.

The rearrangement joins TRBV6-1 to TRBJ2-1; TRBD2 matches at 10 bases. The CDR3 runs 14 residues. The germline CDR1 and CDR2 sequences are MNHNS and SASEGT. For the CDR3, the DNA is TGTGCGGGGTTAGCGGGAGGTTCCTACAATGAGCAGTTCTTC. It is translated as CAGLAGGSYNEQFF.

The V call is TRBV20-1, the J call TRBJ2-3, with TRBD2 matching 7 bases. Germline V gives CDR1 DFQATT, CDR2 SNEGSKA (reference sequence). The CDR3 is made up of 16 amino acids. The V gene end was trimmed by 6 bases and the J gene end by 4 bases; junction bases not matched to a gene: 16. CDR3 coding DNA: TGCAGTGCCCCTACGTTTGCGGGAGATAAGGCAGATACGCAGTATTTT. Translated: CSAPTFAGDKADTQYF.

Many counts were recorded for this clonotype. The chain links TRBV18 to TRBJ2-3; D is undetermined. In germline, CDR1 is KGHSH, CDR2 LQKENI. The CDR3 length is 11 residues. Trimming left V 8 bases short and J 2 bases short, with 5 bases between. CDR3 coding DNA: TGTGCCAGCAGTTACACAGATACGCAGTATTTT. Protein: CASSYTDTQYF.

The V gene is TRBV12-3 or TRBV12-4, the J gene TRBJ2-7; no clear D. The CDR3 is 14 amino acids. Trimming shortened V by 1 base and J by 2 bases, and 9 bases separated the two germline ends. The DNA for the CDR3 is TGTGCCAGCAGTTTAGTGGACGGAACCTACGAGCAGTACTTC. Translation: CASSLVDGTYEQYF.

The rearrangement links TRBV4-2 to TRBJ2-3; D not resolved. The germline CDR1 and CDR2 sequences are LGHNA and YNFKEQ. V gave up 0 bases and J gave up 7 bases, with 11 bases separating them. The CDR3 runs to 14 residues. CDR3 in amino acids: CASSQDRSYNTQYF. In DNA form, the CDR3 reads TGTGCCAGCAGCCAAGATCGGAGCTACAATACGCAGTATTTT.

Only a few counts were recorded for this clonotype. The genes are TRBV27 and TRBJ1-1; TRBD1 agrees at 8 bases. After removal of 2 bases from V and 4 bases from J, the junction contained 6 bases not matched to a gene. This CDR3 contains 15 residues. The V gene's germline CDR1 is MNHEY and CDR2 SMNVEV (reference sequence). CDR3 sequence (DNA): TGTGCCAGCAGTTTACAGGGGGCGCCCAGCACTGAAGCTTTCTTT. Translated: CASSLQGAPSTEAFF.

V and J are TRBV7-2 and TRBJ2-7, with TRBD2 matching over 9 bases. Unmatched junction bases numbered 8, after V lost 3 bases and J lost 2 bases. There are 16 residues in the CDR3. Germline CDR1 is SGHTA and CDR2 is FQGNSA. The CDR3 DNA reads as TGTGCCAGCAGCTTCGCCGGCGGGAGGGGTACCTACGAGCAGTACTTC. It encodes CASSFAGGRGTYEQYF.

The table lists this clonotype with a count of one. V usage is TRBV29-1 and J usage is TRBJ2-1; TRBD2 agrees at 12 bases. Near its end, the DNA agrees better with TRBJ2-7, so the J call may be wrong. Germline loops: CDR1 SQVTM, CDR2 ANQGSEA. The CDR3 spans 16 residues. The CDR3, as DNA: TGCAGCGTTGAAACCCGGACTAGCGGGAAATACAATGAGCAGTACTTC. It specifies CSVETRTSGKYNEQYF.

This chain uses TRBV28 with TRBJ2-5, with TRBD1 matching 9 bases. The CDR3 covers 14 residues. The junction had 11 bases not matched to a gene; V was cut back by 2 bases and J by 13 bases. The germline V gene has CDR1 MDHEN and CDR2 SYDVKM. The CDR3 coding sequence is TGTGCCAGCAGTTTAGGGGACAGGGCTTACGAGCGGTACTTC. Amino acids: CASSLGDRAYERYF.